These 30 T cell receptor beta chains share one sample of origin, sequenced in a study of blood T cells in healthy people across ages. Then a second PCR, running roughly 7 to 11 cycles, was carried out with a sample-barcoded 5' primer and a J-beta primer mix. TCRdb re-analysed the 5' RACE reads in MiXCR, keeping a single row per CDR3 protein. The sample includes 600,000 to 650,000 distinct CDR3 sequences, around 54% of them seen just once. The sequencing input was blood. The receptor set was obtained from a man aged 55-75 years in good health.

This clonotype was seen at least ten times. Germline and junction disagree at one end, which may indicate a read error. The genes are TRBV5-1 and TRBJ1-1, with 7 bases identical to TRBD1. Germline assignment: CDR1 SGHRS and CDR2 YFSETQ. The CDR3 is 14 amino acids. The CDR3 sequence: CASSLTGANTEAFF. The CDR3 region has the DNA TGTGCCAGCAGTTTAACAGGGGCAAACACTGAAGCTTTCTTT. The full variable domain, with the rest looked up from reference TRBV5-1 and TRBJ1-1, is KAGVTQTPRYLIKTRGQQVTLSCSPISGHRSVSWYQQTPGQGLQFLFEYFSETQRNKGNFPGRFSGRQFSNSRSEMNVSTLELGDSALYLCASSLTGANTEAFFGQGTRLTVV.

The V and J genes are TRBV20-1 and TRBJ2-5; D uncertain. V was pared by 3 bases and J by 2 bases, with 16 bases between. The CDR3 consists of 15 residues. CDR1 and CDR2 (germline): DFQATT, SNEGSKA (reference sequence). The CDR3 nucleotides read TGCAGTGCTAGTACCACCGGAATGACTCAAGAGACCCAGTACTTC. Translation: CSASTTGMTQETQYF.

J is TRBJ2-1 and V is TRBV10-1, with a weak D call TRBD1 (5 bases). This CDR3 is 13 amino acids long. Trimming shortened V by 7 bases and J by 5 bases, and 12 bases separated the two germline ends. The germline CDR1 and CDR2 sequences are WNHNN and SYGVQD (reference sequence). CDR3 sequence reads: CASTQGLNNEQFF. The CDR3 region has the DNA TGCGCCAGCACCCAGGGCTTAAACAATGAGCAGTTCTTC.

This chain uses TRBV7-9 with TRBJ1-1; D is unclear. Germline V gives CDR1 SEHNR, CDR2 FQNEAQ (reference sequence). V lost 5 bases, J lost 6 bases, and 7 bases lay in between. The CDR3 is 11 amino acids. Here the CDR3 DNA reads TGTGCCAGCAGCCCCGAGGCTGAAGCTTTCTTT. Amino acid sequence: CASSPEAEAFF.

This clonotype was seen a single time. The chain uses TRBV5-1 and TRBJ1-1; 9 bases match TRBD1. CDR1 is SGHRS, CDR2 YFSETQ, per germline. V lost 2 bases to trimming and J lost 2 bases; unmatched junction nucleotides: 4. This CDR3 region has 15 residues. DNA of the CDR3: TGCGCCAGCAGCTTTTTGGGACAGGGCAACACTGAAGCTTTCTTT. Protein sequence: CASSFLGQGNTEAFF.

The sample holds one count of this clonotype. V and J are TRBV4-2 and TRBJ1-2, with 7 positions matching TRBD1. After removal of 5 bases from V and 7 bases from J, the junction contained 10 bases not matched to a gene. Germline V lookup: CDR1 LGHNA, CDR2 YNFKEQ. CDR3 size: 14 residues. DNA for the CDR3: TGTGCCAGCAGCGTGGGACAGCCCCCAGCTGGCTACACCTTC. Translating it yields CASSVGQPPAGYTF.

This sequence joins TRBV14 and TRBJ2-1; D tentatively reads TRBD1 or TRBD2 (5 bases each). The CDR3 runs to 13 residues. Per the germline V gene, CDR1 is SGHDN and CDR2 is FVKESK. The V gene lost 5 bases and the J gene lost 13 bases, with 18 bases spanning the gap. The CDR3 spells CASSRHLGETQFF. The CDR3 coding sequence is TGTGCCAGCAGCAGACACCTAGGGGAGACCCAGTTCTTC.

The rearrangement links TRBV7-2 to TRBJ2-7, with D uncertain. The CDR3 extends over 15 amino acids. Germline CDR1 and CDR2: SGHTA and FQGNSA. V lost 0 bases and J lost 0, with 9 bases in between. CDR3 coding DNA: TGTGCCAGCAGCTTAGCCCAGGACGGCTCCTACGAGCAGTACTTC. This codes for CASSLAQDGSYEQYF.

This sequence joins TRBV5-5 and TRBJ2-5; 10 nucleotides line up with TRBD2. CDR3 length: 16 amino acids. Germline V CDR1 and CDR2: SGHKS, YYEKEE (reference sequence). Unmatched junction bases numbered 7, after V lost 5 bases and J lost 0 bases. The CDR3 coding sequence is TGTGCCAGCAGACCGGGACTAGCGACATACCAAGAGACCCAGTACTTC. Translating gives CASRPGLATYQETQYF.

The chain recombines TRBV20-1 with TRBJ2-5; D perhaps matches TRBD2 (5 bases). The length of the CDR3 is 14 residues. Germline lookup yields CDR1 DFQATT and CDR2 SNEGSKA (reference sequence). V shed 4 bases and J shed 3 bases, with 15 bases lying between them. The CDR3 reads CSATFGLAEETQYF. The CDR3 nucleotides are TGCAGTGCTACTTTCGGACTGGCAGAAGAGACCCAGTACTTC.

The genes are TRBV6-1 and TRBJ2-2; tentatively, D is TRBD1 or TRBD2 (5 bases each). The CDR3 runs to 14 residues. V was pared by 10 bases and J by 8 bases, with 20 bases between. CDR1 MNHNS and CDR2 SASEGT come from the germline V gene. CDR3 region: CATNDRKGTGELFF. CDR3 coding DNA: TGTGCCACCAACGACAGAAAAGGGACGGGGGAGCTGTTTTTT.

A few counts support this clonotype. V usage is TRBV5-1 and J usage is TRBJ2-5; possible D gene TRBD1, 6 bases. Germline values: CDR1 SGHRS, CDR2 YFSETQ. Trimming cost V 3 bases and J 5 bases, with 17 bases left between them. The CDR3 extends over 15 amino acids. CDR3 sequence (DNA): TGCGCCAGCAGCTACAACTTACAGGGTTCGGAGACCCAGTACTTC. It is translated as CASSYNLQGSETQYF.

This chain links TRBV2 with TRBJ1-2; 9 bases align to TRBD1. V gave up 7 bases and J gave up 7 bases; unmatched junction bases: 7. This CDR3 is 13 amino acids long. Germline CDR1 reads SNHLY; CDR2 reads FYNNEI. The CDR3 nucleotides are TGTGCCAGCATTCAACAGGGGGCCGGTGGCTACACCTTC. Its protein is CASIQQGAGGYTF.

This clonotype has more than one count but fewer than ten. J is TRBJ1-1 and V is TRBV6-2 or TRBV6-3; perhaps TRBD1 as D (6 bases). Trimming took 6 bases from V and 6 from J, leaving 17 bases between them. Germline V gives CDR1 MNHEY, CDR2 SVGEGT. The CDR3 extends over 14 amino acids. The CDR3: CASRPPGATAEAFF. The CDR3 coding sequence is TGTGCCAGCAGACCCCCGGGGGCTACGGCTGAAGCTTTCTTT.

This clonotype was seen just once. The chain carries TRBV2 and TRBJ2-1, with D perhaps TRBD2 (6 bases). V lost 6 bases, J lost 0 bases, and 12 bases lay in between. The CDR3 length is 15 residues. CDR1 is SNHLY and CDR2 is FYNNEI in the germline V gene. The CDR3: CASREGRSSYNEQFF. In DNA form, the CDR3 reads TGTGCCAGCAGGGAGGGACGGAGCTCCTACAATGAGCAGTTCTTC.

This CDR3 is CASGYGGGEYEQYF. The CDR3 DNA follows: TGTGCCAGCGGTTATGGAGGGGGCGAATACGAGCAGTACTTC. The chain has TRBV18 and TRBJ2-1; TRBD1 is a possible D gene (7 bases). The J call is uncertain, as TRBJ2-7 better fits the DNA end. The germline gives CDR1 KGHSH, CDR2 LQKENI. The CDR3 extends over 14 amino acids.

The V gene is TRBV12-3 or TRBV12-4, the J gene TRBJ2-3; possibly TRBD2 for D (7 bases). Trimming cost V 5 bases and J 2 bases, with 11 bases left between them. The CDR3 length is 14 residues. CDR3 protein: CASSRGGATDTQYF. The CDR3 bases are TGTGCCAGCAGTAGGGGGGGGGCCACAGATACGCAGTATTTT.

This clonotype came up a few times. The chain links TRBV12-3 or TRBV12-4 to TRBJ1-4, with TRBD1 matching over 8 bases. The CDR3 consists of 17 residues. The junction had 5 bases not matched to a gene; V was cut back by 2 bases and J by 0 bases. The CDR3 protein is CASSLRAGGATNEKLFF. DNA of the CDR3: TGTGCCAGCAGTTTAAGGGCAGGGGGCGCAACTAATGAAAAACTGTTTTTT.

The chain is built from TRBV12-3 or TRBV12-4 and TRBJ2-3, with TRBD2 matching 7 bases. The CDR3 covers 15 residues. With V trimmed by 3 bases and J by 0 bases, 3 bases remained unmatched. This CDR3 reads CASSFWRGSTDTQYF. The CDR3 DNA sequence: TGTGCCAGCAGTTTTTGGCGGGGGAGCACAGATACGCAGTATTTT.

This clonotype was detected a few times. The genes are TRBV29-1 and TRBJ2-1; D possibly corresponds to TRBD2 (5 bases). The V and J ends lost 7 bases and 3 bases respectively, with 16 bases between them. This CDR3 has 14 amino acids. CDR1 and CDR2 from the germline V gene are SQVTM and ANQGSEA. For the CDR3, the DNA is TGCAGCGCCCGCCGGGGAACGGGCTACAATGAGCAGTTCTTC. Translated: CSARRGTGYNEQFF.

This clonotype was picked up a small number of times. This chain's CDR3 is CSGDRGLTNEQFF. In DNA form, the CDR3 reads TGCAGCGGAGACAGGGGGCTAACCAATGAGCAGTTCTTC. This chain joins TRBV29-1 and TRBJ2-1; TRBD1 aligns across 10 bases. V gave up 7 bases and J gave up 6 bases; unmatched junction bases: 6. This CDR3 is built from 13 residues. The germline V gene encodes CDR1 SQVTM and CDR2 ANQGSEA.

The chain employs TRBV3-1 and TRBJ2-1, with D perhaps matching TRBD2 (6 bases). Germline V gene lookup returns CDR1 LGHDT and CDR2 YNNKEL (reference sequence). V gave up 0 bases and J gave up 6 bases, with 9 bases separating them. The CDR3 consists of 14 residues. The CDR3, as DNA: TGTGCCAGCAGCCAAGATGGAGGGTCCAATGAGCAGTTCTTC. Protein product: CASSQDGGSNEQFF.

This chain links TRBV7-9 with TRBJ1-2; D possibly corresponds to TRBD1 (6 bases). The length of the CDR3 is 13 residues. CDR1 is SEHNR, CDR2 FQNEAQ, per germline (reference sequence). V was trimmed by 5 bases and J by 8 bases, leaving 15 bases between them. In DNA, the CDR3 is TGTGCCAGCAGCCCCCCAGGGGTTGTCGGCTACACCTTC. This encodes CASSPPGVVGYTF.

The CDR3 region has the DNA TGTGCCAGCAGACCACCCGGACAGAACACCGGGGAGCTGTTTTTT. Translation: CASRPPGQNTGELFF. The chain has TRBV9 and TRBJ2-2; TRBD1 might be the D (5 bases). There are 15 residues in the CDR3. V lost 5 bases and J 1 base, leaving 12 bases between the germline ends. Germline CDR1 reads SGDLS; CDR2 reads YYNGEE. Full variable domain (remainder filled in from reference TRBV9 and TRBJ2-2): DSGVTQTPKHLITATGQRVTLRCSPRSGDLSVYWYQQSLDQGLQFLIQYYNGEERAKGNILERFSAQQFPDLHSELNLSSLELGDSALYFCASRPPGQNTGELFFGEGSRLTVL.

The chain carries TRBV12-3 or TRBV12-4 and TRBJ1-1, with D unresolved. The CDR3 runs to 12 residues. The V and J ends lost 7 bases and 8 bases respectively, with 14 bases between them. CDR3 sequence reads: CASMFGSGEAFF. CDR3 nucleotides: TGTGCCAGCATGTTTGGGAGCGGAGAAGCTTTCTTT.

This clonotype was counted a few times. CDR3 region: CASSLRVQNSPLHF. CDR3 DNA: TGCGCCAGCAGCCTCCGGGTTCAGAATTCACCCCTCCACTTT. The chain carries TRBV4-1 and TRBJ1-6; the D is unclear. The germline CDR1 and CDR2 sequences are MGHRA and YSYEKL. This CDR3 contains 14 residues. V was cut by 4 bases and J by 7 bases, with 11 bases left in between.

V usage is TRBV20-1 and J usage is TRBJ2-7; 9 bases match TRBD2. This CDR3 spans 15 amino acids. Germline V lookup: CDR1 DFQATT, CDR2 SNEGSKA (reference sequence). The J segment lost 0 bases and the V segment lost 0 bases, leaving 3 bases of the junction unmatched. CDR3 coding DNA: TGCAGTGCTAGAGATCTAGCGGGAAGCTCCTACGAGCAGTACTTC. Amino acids: CSARDLAGSSYEQYF.

This sequence joins TRBV6-2 or TRBV6-3 and TRBJ2-7; the D is unclear. The ends were cut back, 0 bases at V and 1 base at J, with 4 bases in the middle. The CDR3 is made up of 13 amino acids. Germline V gives CDR1 MNHEY, CDR2 SVGEGT. The CDR3 reads CASSYSRSYEQYF. The CDR3 nucleotides are TGTGCCAGCAGTTACTCCCGTTCCTACGAGCAGTACTTC.

This clonotype was seen a handful of times. The chain joins TRBV25-1 to TRBJ1-2; the D gene is possibly TRBD1 (6 bases). The germline CDR1 and CDR2 sequences are MGHDK and SYGVNS. V lost 9 bases and J lost 1, with 12 bases in between. The CDR3 length is 13 residues. DNA for the CDR3: TGTGCCAGTGTAAGACAGGTTAACTATGGCTACACCTTC. Translation gives CASVRQVNYGYTF.

The chain recombines TRBV29-1 with TRBJ2-7; 9 bases are shared with TRBD1. Germline values: CDR1 SQVTM, CDR2 ANQGSEA. CDR3 length equals 12 residues. V lost 7 bases to trimming and J lost 5 bases; unmatched junction nucleotides: 6. Here the CDR3 reads CSGGQGRNEQYF. CDR3 in DNA: TGCAGCGGGGGACAGGGACGGAACGAGCAGTACTTC.